The clone carrying this T cell receptor beta chain is medium-sized in the sample. Its antigen is as yet unknown. This record belongs to a study of esophageal squamous cell carcinoma under preoperative chemotherapy. Looking at the study overall: Both tumor-infiltrating lymphocytes and peripheral blood T cells had their TCR repertoires profiled. Broader study findings: Peripheral T cells showed a significant TCR diversity increase after chemotherapy, unlike tumor-infiltrating lymphocytes. After paclitaxel-nedaplatin, abundant clones were more likely to contract than amplify.

TCRdb recomputed calls from the PCR reads with MiXCR, one row per CDR3 protein. The sample yields 10,000 to 15,000 distinct CDR3 sequences, almost 55% seen once. Indicated time point: before preoperative PTX-NDP chemotherapy. Germline lookup yields CDR1 MNHNS and CDR2 SASEGT. The CDR3 has 14 amino acids. The sequence was collected from a human donor with esophageal squamous cell carcinoma. The donor label of this sample is uncertain. Sample collection was performed from a patient given preoperative chemotherapy. The chain joins TRBV6-1 to TRBJ2-1; no firm D call. The better agreement between TRBJ2-7 and the DNA end casts doubt on the J call. The DNA for the CDR3 is TGTGCCAGCAGTGAAGATTATAGGGTGCACGAGCAGTACTTC. It translates to CASSEDYRVHEQYF.